The T cell receptor (beta chain) under discussion was sequenced for a study of T cell repertoires in cytomegalovirus infection (dated by TCRdb to between 2019 and 2020). Looking at the study overall: The peptide stimulations were aimed at well-studied HLA-B-restricted epitopes as well as recently identified HLA-C-restricted CMV epitopes, whose presentation resists viral immunomodulation. The HLA type of each donor mattered for the analysis, because public TCR beta signatures pointed to carriage of CMV infection along with the matching HLA type.

Explained via the paper, the treatment or condition label denotes: in vitro stimulation with specific CMV peptide epitopes to enrich CMV-specific T cells. Study-level results and caveats: Carriers of CMV infection plus the relevant HLA type were discriminated by the cumulative frequency of public TCR beta family members in the study cohort and in an independent roughly 400-donor cohort. The ex vivo response was dominated by HLA-C-restricted CMV-specific TCR beta clonotypes, which also provided the single most frequent clonotype in two of eight donors.

V gives up 7 bases and J gives up 11 bases, and the segment between their germline ends measures 26 bases. The CDR3 holds 15 amino acids from the cysteine to the phenylalanine. The sequence is cut down to CDR3 DNA, 45 bases in frame from base 1. Based on the germline V gene (reference sequence), the CDR1 and CDR2 sequences are MNHEY and SMNVEV. In regard to this clonotype: Its specific antigen is unknown. No base quality information exists; no much larger clone differs at one position.

Instrument used: Illumina HiSeq 1500. TCRdb trimmed public reads at Q25 via fastp, called clones via MiXCR and kept in-frame beta chains. Every entry covers one CDR3 protein and lists the most common genes and DNA from its rows. In this sample the table shows 700,000 to 900,000 distinct CDR3 sequences, about 27% of which occur a single time. The top ten constitute about an eighth of the sample. This receptor was taken from a human donor in good health (CMV status not recorded). Some clones in this sample may be carry-over from other donors' samples. The sample consisted of cultured CD8+ T cells from PBMCs, taken from culture after CMV antigen stimulation. The chain is encoded by TRBV27 joined to TRBJ1-2; a tentative D call is TRBD1 (6 bases match). The DNA is TGTGCCAGCACGGACCCCCGGAGGGGGGGAGGCGGGTACACCTTC. Translated, it gives CASTDPRRGGGGYTF.